The rows below give T cell receptor beta chains drawn from one sample of a study of CD8 T cells in ankylosing spondylitis. TCRdb re-called the 5' RACE reads through MiXCR, storing one row per CDR3 protein. The profile shows some 250,000 distinct CDR3 sequences, around 11% of them singletons. The specimen was blood, either unsorted or a sorted T cell fraction (not recorded which). Receptors were obtained from a male donor with ankylosing spondylitis or in good health (not recorded which). Each CDR3 is given with its conserved first and last residue. The D gene is left open where the match is weak. The listing skips clone size in some rows; elsewhere it reads once, few, many or a size class.

v_gene,abundance,d_gene,j_gene,CDR3aa,CDR3nt
TRBV2,NA,NA,TRBJ2-1,CASSERYNEQFF,TGTGCCAGCAGTGAAAGGTACAATGAGCAGTTCTTC
TRBV28,few,TRBD2,TRBJ2-1,CASTTGTSGVNEQFF,TGTGCCAGCACCACCGGGACTAGCGGCGTCAATGAGCAGTTCTTC
TRBV5-4,NA,NA,TRBJ1-2,CASSRGRNGYTF,TGTGCCAGCAGCCGCGGAAGAAATGGCTACACCTTC
TRBV12-2,NA,NA,TRBJ2-7,CASRVPWIAAYEQYF,TGTGCAAGTCGCGTGCCTTGGATTGCGGCCTACGAGCAGTACTTC
TRBV6-6,NA,TRBD1,TRBJ2-7,CASSSRDSNYEQYF,TGTGCCAGCAGTTCGAGGGACAGCAATTACGAGCAGTACTTC
TRBV5-1,few,NA,TRBJ2-3,CASSLAPAGITDMQYF,TGCGCCAGCAGCTTGGCCCCAGCGGGCATCACAGATATGCAGTATTTT
TRBV7-6,many,NA,TRBJ2-7,CASSQDSVGVYEQYF,TGTGCCAGCAGCCAGGACAGTGTAGGAGTCTACGAGCAGTACTTC
TRBV12-3/TRBV12-4,NA,TRBD2,TRBJ2-4,CASSLRGGLDKNIQYF,TGTGCCAGCAGTTTACGGGGGGGCCTAGACAAAAACATTCAGTACTTC
TRBV10-3,NA,NA,TRBJ1-1,CAIGLTGAGAEAFF,TGTGCCATCGGCTTGACAGGAGCGGGCGCTGAAGCTTTCTTT
TRBV21-1,many,NA,TRBJ2-1,CASSKSEAGNEQFF,TGTGCCAGCAGCAAATCGGAGGCCGGCAATGAGCAGTTCTTC
TRBV20-1,many,NA,TRBJ1-5,CSALDSLNQPQHF,TGCAGTGCTCTTGACAGCCTCAATCAGCCCCAGCATTTT
TRBV29-1,NA,TRBD2,TRBJ2-3,CSARLAGVSDTQYF,TGCAGCGCGAGACTAGCGGGAGTCTCAGATACGCAGTATTTT
TRBV29-1,NA,TRBD2,TRBJ2-7,CIPLAGTYEQYF,TGCATCCCACTAGCGGGAACCTACGAGCAGTACTTC
TRBV5-1,many,TRBD2,TRBJ2-1,CASSFGLAGSNEQFF,TGCGCCAGCAGCTTTGGACTAGCGGGGAGTAATGAGCAGTTCTTC
TRBV12-3/TRBV12-4,many,NA,TRBJ2-7,CASNDRGRTYEQYF,TGTGCCAGCAACGACCGGGGGCGCACCTACGAGCAGTACTTC
TRBV12-3/TRBV12-4,NA,TRBD1,TRBJ2-6,CTFSGGTGGAGANVLTF,TGTACCTTCTCAGGTGGGACAGGGGGCGCTGGGGCCAACGTCCTGACTTTC
TRBV29-1,many,TRBD2,TRBJ2-3,CSAKTSGGGEEQYF,TGCAGCGCGAAAACTAGCGGGGGCGGTGAGGAGCAGTATTTT
TRBV29-1,many,TRBD2,TRBJ2-3,CSVEFPTGTSGFADTQYF,TGCAGCGTTGAGTTCCCAACCGGGACTAGCGGGTTCGCAGATACGCAGTATTTT
TRBV11-2,NA,TRBD1,TRBJ2-1,CASSLRGQYPSYNEQFF,TGTGCCAGCAGCTTAAGGGGACAGTACCCCTCCTACAATGAGCAGTTCTTC
TRBV28,few,TRBD1,TRBJ2-1,CASKGQDHNEQFF,TGTGCCAGCAAAGGACAGGACCACAATGAGCAGTTCTTC
TRBV21-1,NA,NA,TRBJ2-7,CASSTAGAYEQYF,TGTGCCAGCAGTACGGCAGGGGCCTACGAGCAGTACTTC
TRBV7-2,many,TRBD2,TRBJ2-1,CASSLTSEDYNEQFF,TGTGCCAGCAGCTTAACTAGCGAAGACTACAATGAGCAGTTCTTC
TRBV12-3/TRBV12-4,few,TRBD1,TRBJ1-6,CASQSRTGENSPLHF,TGTGCCAGTCAATCGAGGACAGGGGAAAATTCACCCCTCCACTTT
TRBV20-1,many,NA,TRBJ1-2,CSAPYGTPYGYTF,TGCAGTGCTCCCTACGGGACCCCATATGGCTACACCTTC
TRBV9,many,NA,TRBJ2-3,CASSDSPLTQYF,TGTGCCAGCAGCGACTCCCCACTTACGCAGTATTTT
TRBV20-1,few,NA,TRBJ2-5,CSARVAGLAETQYF,TGCAGTGCTAGGGTGGCGGGATTGGCTGAGACCCAGTACTTC
TRBV5-1,NA,NA,TRBJ1-2,CASSLAETLDGYTF,TGCGCCAGCAGCTTGGCCGAGACCTTGGATGGCTACACCTTC
TRBV28,NA,TRBD1,TRBJ2-2,CASSPHGTEVTGELFF,TGTGCCAGCAGCCCCCACGGGACAGAAGTTACCGGGGAGCTGTTTTTT
TRBV5-1,NA,TRBD1,TRBJ2-5,CASSPGGQGPPGTQYF,TGCGCCAGCAGCCCTGGGGGACAGGGACCTCCGGGGACCCAGTACTTC
TRBV5-1,NA,TRBD1,TRBJ2-1,CASSGDAGGTYNEQFF,TGCGCCAGCAGCGGGGATGCAGGGGGCACTTACAATGAGCAGTTCTTC
TRBV11-2,few,NA,TRBJ2-2,CASRQGNTGELFF,TGTGCCAGCAGACAGGGGAACACCGGGGAGCTGTTTTTT
TRBV7-8,few,TRBD2,TRBJ2-1,CASSLARAGGWFNEQFF,TGTGCCAGCAGCTTAGCGCGGGCGGGAGGGTGGTTCAATGAGCAGTTCTTC
TRBV20-1,many,TRBD2,TRBJ2-5,CSAHQGVGGRETQYF,TGCAGTGCTCATCAAGGGGTGGGAGGGCGAGAGACCCAGTACTTC
TRBV9,many,NA,TRBJ2-7,CASSVVSRHEQYF,TGTGCCAGCAGCGTAGTCTCGCGGCACGAGCAGTACTTC
TRBV6-5,many,TRBD1,TRBJ2-1,CASSTGQGGLNEQFF,TGTGCCAGCAGTACTGGACAGGGGGGGCTGAATGAGCAGTTCTTC
TRBV10-3,many,TRBD1,TRBJ2-5,CAISESPGGEETQYF,TGTGCCATCAGTGAATCTCCAGGGGGCGAAGAGACCCAGTACTTC
TRBV20-1,many,TRBD2,TRBJ2-3,CSALAGDSTDTQYF,TGCAGTGCGCTAGCGGGGGACTCCACAGATACGCAGTATTTT
TRBV27,NA,NA,TRBJ1-2,CASRGGSIGYTF,TGTGCCAGCAGAGGAGGGTCAATTGGCTACACCTTC
TRBV20-1,many,TRBD1,TRBJ2-7,CSAQTGENSYEQYF,TGCAGTGCCCAGACAGGGGAGAATTCCTACGAGCAGTACTTC
TRBV29-1,NA,NA,TRBJ2-1,CSVLPTTGYDNEQFF,TGCAGCGTTCTCCCTACGACAGGTTATGACAATGAGCAGTTCTTC
TRBV12-3/TRBV12-4,few,NA,TRBJ2-1,CASGPQGGLSYNEQFF,TGTGCCAGCGGTCCCCAGGGGGGCCTATCCTACAATGAGCAGTTCTTC
TRBV20-1,NA,TRBD1,TRBJ2-5,CSASLVRGRGVQETQYF,TGCAGTGCTAGTTTGGTCAGGGGGCGCGGGGTCCAAGAGACCCAGTACTTC
TRBV6-5,many,NA,TRBJ2-7,CASSYWRGASYEQYF,TGTGCCAGCAGTTACTGGAGGGGCGCATCCTACGAGCAGTACTTC